The 13 T cell receptor beta chains below all came from one sample that was sequenced in a study of CD8+ T cells in alopecia areata. Following extraction, RNA underwent reverse transcription to cDNA, which served as the sequencing template. The assay was immunoSEQ multiplex PCR, and TCRdb's table has in-frame clones only and misses some. The sample includes around 100,000 clones, roughly 50% of them seen just once. Described treatment: oral pan-JAK inhibitor, 5-10 mg twice daily. The material sequenced was CD8+ T cells sorted from blood, taken at week 24, from a patient treated with tofacitinib. These receptors originate from a human donor with alopecia areata.

Concerning this clone itself: An end of the junction differs from the germline gene, which may be a read error. This chain uses TRBV7-7 with TRBJ2-7; D uncertain. The germline V gene has CDR1 SSHAT and CDR2 FNYEAQ (reference sequence). This CDR3 contains 13 residues. The CDR3 region is CASSLGYGYEQYF. The DNA of the CDR3 is TGTGCTAGCAGCTTAGGCTACGGCTACGAGCAGTACTTC.

This clone was observed a handful of times. The chain combines TRBV29-1 with TRBJ1-1; D is unresolved. Germline CDR1 SQVTM, CDR2 ANQGSEA. V shed 6 bases and J shed 1 base, with 6 bases lying between them. The CDR3 extends over 11 amino acids. CDR3 nucleotide sequence: TGCAGCGTCGAGTCGAACACTGAAGCTTTCTTT. Translation: CSVESNTEAFF. Supplemented by reference TRBV29-1 and TRBJ1-1, the full variable domain reads SAVISQKPSRDICQRGTSLTIQCQVDSQVTMMFWYRQQPGQSLTLIATANQGSEATYESGFVIDKFPISRPNLTFSTLTVSNMSPEDSSIYLCSVESNTEAFFGQGTRLTVV.

This clone was found a few times. V is TRBV29-1 and J is TRBJ2-1; D remains unclear. CDR1 is SQVTM and CDR2 is ANQGSEA in the germline V gene. The CDR3 contains 14 residues. The V end was cut by 0 bases, the J end by 4 bases, with 10 bases between. CDR3 DNA: TGCAGCGTTGAAGACCCTAACGGTTACAATGAGCAGTTCTTC. It specifies CSVEDPNGYNEQFF.

The chain couples TRBV28 to TRBJ1-2; TRBD1 agrees at 7 bases. The CDR3 is made up of 14 amino acids. Per the germline V gene, CDR1 is MDHEN and CDR2 is SYDVKM. The J segment lost 7 bases and the V segment lost 3 bases, leaving 8 bases of the junction unmatched. CDR3 sequence reads: CASSLLQGKSGYTF. The CDR3 nucleotides read TGTGCCAGCAGTTTGCTACAGGGGAAGTCTGGCTACACCTTC.

The chain uses TRBV19 and TRBJ2-1, with 9 bases identical to TRBD1. CDR1 and CDR2 (germline): LNHDA, SQIVND (reference sequence). The CDR3 is 15 residues long. V dropped 5 bases and J dropped 5; count of bases not matched to a gene: 7. The CDR3 region is CASSEGQGLNNEQFF. DNA of the CDR3: TGTGCCAGTAGTGAGGGACAGGGCCTCAACAATGAGCAGTTCTTC.

The chain links TRBV14 to TRBJ2-5; D is possibly TRBD2 (5 bases). The CDR3 runs to 14 residues. Germline V gene sequence: CDR1 SGHDN, CDR2 FVKESK. V was cut by 4 bases and J by 7 bases, with 16 bases left in between. The DNA of the CDR3 is TGTGCCAGCAGCCCGTTTGGCGGGTACGGGACCCAGTACTTC. Amino acids: CASSPFGGYGTQYF.

In this sample, this clone turned up a few times. The chain joins TRBV29-1 to TRBJ2-7; D is unresolved. The CDR3 is 10 amino acids. V gave up 7 bases and J gave up 5 bases, with 9 bases separating them. Germline V CDR1 and CDR2: SQVTM, ANQGSEA. CDR3 amino acids: CSATMDEQYF. CDR3 coding DNA: TGCAGCGCGACCATGGACGAGCAGTACTTC.

The chain carries TRBV6-5 and TRBJ2-1; a possible D gene is TRBD2 (6 bases). This CDR3 comprises 14 residues. Germline V gene data show CDR1 as MNHEY and CDR2 as SVGAGI. The V end was cut by 0 bases, the J end by 3 bases, with 6 bases between. As DNA, the CDR3 is TGTGCCAGCAGTTACTCGACTAGCTACAATGAGCAGTTCTTC. Translated: CASSYSTSYNEQFF.

This chain joins TRBV4-3 and TRBJ2-3; maybe TRBD1 (5 bases). CDR3 length equals 16 residues. Per the germline V gene, CDR1 is LGHNA and CDR2 is YSLEER. With 0 bases removed from V and 1 base from J, the gap between germline ends came to 11 bases. The CDR3 loop reads CASSQDIGVGTDTQYF. The CDR3 DNA sequence: TGCGCCAGCAGCCAAGATATAGGGGTAGGCACAGATACGCAGTATTTT.

The chain couples TRBV5-6 to TRBJ2-3; 7 positions match TRBD1. V gave up 4 bases and J gave up 3 bases; unmatched junction bases: 11. The CDR3 totals 16 residues. Germline CDR1 is SGHDT and CDR2 is YYEEEE. In DNA, the CDR3 is TGTGCCAGCAGCACCGACAGGGAAGGTCTTACAGATACGCAGTATTTT. Amino acid sequence: CASSTDREGLTDTQYF. The whole variable domain, filled in from reference TRBV5-6 and TRBJ2-3, reads DAGVTQSPTHLIKTRGQQVTLRCSPKSGHDTVSWYQQALGQGPQFIFQYYEEEERQRGNFPDRFSGHQFPNYSSELNVNALLLGDSALYLCASSTDREGLTDTQYFGPGTRLTVL.

The chain combines TRBV5-6 with TRBJ2-7; perhaps TRBD2 as D (6 bases). V dropped 3 bases and J dropped 5 bases, with 12 bases sitting between them. CDR1 and CDR2 from the germline V gene are SGHDT and YYEEEE. The CDR3 length is 13 residues. CDR3: CASSSEGHDEQYF. CDR3 coding DNA: TGTGCCAGCAGCTCGGAGGGGCACGACGAGCAGTACTTC.

The chain combines TRBV5-1 with TRBJ1-4; 8 bases agree with TRBD1. V trimming: 1 base; J trimming: 7 bases; junction bases outside the gene matches: 3. Germline CDR1 is SGHRS and CDR2 is YFSETQ. CDR3 length equals 14 residues. The CDR3 protein is CASSLQGAGEKLFF. CDR3 nucleotides: TGCGCCAGCAGCTTGCAGGGGGCGGGTGAAAAACTGTTTTTT.

J is TRBJ2-1 and V is TRBV4-1; tentative D call: TRBD1 (5 bases). The CDR3 contains 13 residues. V lost 2 bases to trimming and J lost 9 bases, with 11 bases between them. Germline CDR1 MGHRA, CDR2 YSYEKL. The CDR3 sequence is CASSQRRVGEQFF. The DNA of the CDR3 is TGCGCCAGCAGCCAACGCAGGGTCGGTGAGCAGTTCTTC.